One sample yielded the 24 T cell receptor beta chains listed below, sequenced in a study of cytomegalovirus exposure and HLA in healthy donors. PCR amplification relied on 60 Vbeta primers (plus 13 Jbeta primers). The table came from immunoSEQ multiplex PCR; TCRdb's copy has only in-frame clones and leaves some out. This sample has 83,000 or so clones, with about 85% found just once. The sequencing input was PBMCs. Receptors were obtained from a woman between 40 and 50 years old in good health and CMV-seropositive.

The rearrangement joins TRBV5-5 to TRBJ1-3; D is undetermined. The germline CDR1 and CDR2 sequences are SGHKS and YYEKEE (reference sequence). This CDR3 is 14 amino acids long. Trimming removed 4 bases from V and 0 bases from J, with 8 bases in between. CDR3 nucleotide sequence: TGTGCCAGCAGCGTCGGGTTCTCTGGAAACACCATATATTTT. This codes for CASSVGFSGNTIYF.

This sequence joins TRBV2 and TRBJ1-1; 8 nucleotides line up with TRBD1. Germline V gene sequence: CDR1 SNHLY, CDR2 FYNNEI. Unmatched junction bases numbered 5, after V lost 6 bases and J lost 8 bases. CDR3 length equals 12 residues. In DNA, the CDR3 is TGTGCCAGCAGGGGACAGGTTCCCGAAGCTTTCTTT. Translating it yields CASRGQVPEAFF.

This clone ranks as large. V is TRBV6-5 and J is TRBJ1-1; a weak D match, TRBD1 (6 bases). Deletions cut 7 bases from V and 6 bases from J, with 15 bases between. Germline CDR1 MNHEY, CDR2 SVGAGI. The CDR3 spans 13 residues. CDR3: CASTQQGTAEAFF. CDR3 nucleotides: TGTGCCAGCACCCAACAGGGCACGGCTGAAGCTTTCTTT.

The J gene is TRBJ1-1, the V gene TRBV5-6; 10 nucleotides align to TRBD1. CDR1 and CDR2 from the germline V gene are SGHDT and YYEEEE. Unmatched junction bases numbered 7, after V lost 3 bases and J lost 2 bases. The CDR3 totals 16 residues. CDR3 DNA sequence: TGTGCCAGCAGCTGGGGCGGGACAGGGGTAAACACTGAAGCTTTCTTT. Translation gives CASSWGGTGVNTEAFF. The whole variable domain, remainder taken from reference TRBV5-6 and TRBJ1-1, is DAGVTQSPTHLIKTRGQQVTLRCSPKSGHDTVSWYQQALGQGPQFIFQYYEEEERQRGNFPDRFSGHQFPNYSSELNVNALLLGDSALYLCASSWGGTGVNTEAFFGQGTRLTVV.

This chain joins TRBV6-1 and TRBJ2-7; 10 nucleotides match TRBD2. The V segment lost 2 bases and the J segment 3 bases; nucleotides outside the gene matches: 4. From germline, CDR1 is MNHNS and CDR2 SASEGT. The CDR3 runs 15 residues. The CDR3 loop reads CASSELAGALYEQYF. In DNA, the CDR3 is TGTGCCAGCAGTGAACTAGCGGGAGCTCTCTACGAGCAGTACTTC.

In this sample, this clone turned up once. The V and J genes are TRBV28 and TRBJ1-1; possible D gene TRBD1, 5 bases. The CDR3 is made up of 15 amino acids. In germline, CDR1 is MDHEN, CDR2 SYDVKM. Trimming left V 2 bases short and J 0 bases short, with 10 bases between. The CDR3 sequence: CASSLPGGLNTEAFF. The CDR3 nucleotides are TGTGCCAGCAGTTTACCCGGGGGTTTGAACACTGAAGCTTTCTTT.

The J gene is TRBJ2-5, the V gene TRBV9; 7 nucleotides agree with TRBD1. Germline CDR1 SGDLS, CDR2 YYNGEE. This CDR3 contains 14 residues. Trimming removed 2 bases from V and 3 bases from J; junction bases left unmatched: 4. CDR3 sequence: CASSVGQWKETQYF. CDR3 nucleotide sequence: TGTGCCAGCAGCGTGGGACAGTGGAAAGAGACCCAGTACTTC.

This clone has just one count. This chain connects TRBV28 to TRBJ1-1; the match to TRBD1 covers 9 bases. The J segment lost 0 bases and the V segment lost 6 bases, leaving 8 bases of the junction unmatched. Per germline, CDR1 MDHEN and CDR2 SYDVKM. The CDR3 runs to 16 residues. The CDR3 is CASSLPGQGLNTEAFF. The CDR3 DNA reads TGTGCCAGCAGCCTTCCGGGACAGGGATTGAACACTGAAGCTTTCTTT. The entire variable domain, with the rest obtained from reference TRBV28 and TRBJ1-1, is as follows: DVKVTQSSRYLVKRTGEKVFLECVQDMDHENMFWYRQDPGLGLRLIYFSYDVKMKEKGDIPEGYSVSREKKERFSLILESASTNQTSMYLCASSLPGQGLNTEAFFGQGTRLTVV.

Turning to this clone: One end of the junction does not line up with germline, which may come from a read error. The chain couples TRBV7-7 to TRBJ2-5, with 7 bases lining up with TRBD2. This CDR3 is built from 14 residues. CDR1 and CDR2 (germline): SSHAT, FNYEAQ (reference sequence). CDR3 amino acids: CASSSGLGRETQYF. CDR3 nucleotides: TGTGCTAGCAGCTCAGGACTAGGAAGGGAGACCCAGTACTTC.

CDR3 region: CASSLTGIWATYEQYF. The CDR3 nucleotides read TGCGCCAGCAGCCTGACAGGGATATGGGCTACCTACGAGCAGTACTTC. This chain joins TRBV5-1 and TRBJ2-7; TRBD1 matches at 7 bases. Losses at the gene ends were 4 bases for V and 2 bases for J; bases not matched to a gene: 12. Germline-derived CDR1 and CDR2 are SGHRS and YFSETQ. CDR3 size: 16 residues. The full variable domain, completed using reference TRBV5-1 and TRBJ2-7, is KAGVTQTPRYLIKTRGQQVTLSCSPISGHRSVSWYQQTPGQGLQFLFEYFSETQRNKGNFPGRFSGRQFSNSRSEMNVSTLELGDSALYLCASSLTGIWATYEQYFGPGTRLTVT.

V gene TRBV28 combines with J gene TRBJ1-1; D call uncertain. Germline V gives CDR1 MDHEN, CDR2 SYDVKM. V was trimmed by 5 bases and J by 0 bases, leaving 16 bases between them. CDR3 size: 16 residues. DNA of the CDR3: TGTGCCAGCAGTCCTCAACAACAGAATATGAACACTGAAGCTTTCTTT. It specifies CASSPQQQNMNTEAFF.

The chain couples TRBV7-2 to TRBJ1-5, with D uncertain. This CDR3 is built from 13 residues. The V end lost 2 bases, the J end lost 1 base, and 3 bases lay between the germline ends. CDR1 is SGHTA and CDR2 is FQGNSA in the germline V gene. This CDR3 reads CASSLSSNQPQHF. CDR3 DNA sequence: TGTGCCAGCAGCTTATCAAGCAATCAGCCCCAGCATTTT.

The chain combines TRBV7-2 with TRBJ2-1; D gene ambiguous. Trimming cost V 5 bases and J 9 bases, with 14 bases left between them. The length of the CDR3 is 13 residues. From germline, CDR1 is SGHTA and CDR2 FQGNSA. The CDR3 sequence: CASSTPLASEQFF. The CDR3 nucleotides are TGTGCCAGCAGCACCCCCTTAGCAAGTGAGCAGTTCTTC.

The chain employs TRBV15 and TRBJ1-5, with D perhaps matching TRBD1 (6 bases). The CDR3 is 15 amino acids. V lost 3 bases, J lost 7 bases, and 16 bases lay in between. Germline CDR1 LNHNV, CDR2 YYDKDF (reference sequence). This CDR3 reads CATSREQGSRQPQHF. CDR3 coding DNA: TGTGCCACCAGCAGGGAGCAGGGGAGTCGCCAGCCCCAGCATTTT.

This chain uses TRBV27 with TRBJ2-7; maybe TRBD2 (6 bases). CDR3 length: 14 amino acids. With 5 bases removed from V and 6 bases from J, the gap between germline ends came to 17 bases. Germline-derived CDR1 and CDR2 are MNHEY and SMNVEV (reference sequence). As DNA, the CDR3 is TGTGCCAGCAGTCTCCGGCGGGGAACGGGCGAGCAGTACTTC. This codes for CASSLRRGTGEQYF.

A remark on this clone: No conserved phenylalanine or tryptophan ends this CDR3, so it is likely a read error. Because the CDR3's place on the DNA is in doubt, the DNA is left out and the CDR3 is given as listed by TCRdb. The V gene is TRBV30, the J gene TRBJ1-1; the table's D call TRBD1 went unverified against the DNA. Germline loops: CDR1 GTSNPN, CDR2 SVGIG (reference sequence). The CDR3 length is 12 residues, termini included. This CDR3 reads CAWSSARGYKFG.

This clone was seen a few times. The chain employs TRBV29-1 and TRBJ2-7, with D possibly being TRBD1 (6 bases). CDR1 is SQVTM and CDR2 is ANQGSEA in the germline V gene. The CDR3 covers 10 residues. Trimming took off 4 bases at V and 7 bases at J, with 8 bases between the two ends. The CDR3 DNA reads TGCAGCGTTGCGGACAGAGAGCAGTACTTC. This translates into CSVADREQYF.

The CDR3 spells CATNGLAGGSDTQYF. The CDR3 DNA reads TGTGCCACGAACGGACTAGCGGGAGGTTCAGATACGCAGTATTTT. The chain has TRBV15 and TRBJ2-3, with 14 bases identical to TRBD2. Trimming cost V 9 bases and J 4 bases; bases outside gene matches: 6. This CDR3 is 15 amino acids long. Germline V gives CDR1 LNHNV, CDR2 YYDKDF (reference sequence).

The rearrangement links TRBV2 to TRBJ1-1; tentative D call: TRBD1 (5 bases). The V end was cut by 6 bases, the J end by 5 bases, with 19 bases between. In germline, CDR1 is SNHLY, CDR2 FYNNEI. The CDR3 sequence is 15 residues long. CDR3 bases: TGTGCCAGCAGAAAAGAACAGGCGGAGAGGACTGAAGCTTTCTTT. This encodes CASRKEQAERTEAFF.

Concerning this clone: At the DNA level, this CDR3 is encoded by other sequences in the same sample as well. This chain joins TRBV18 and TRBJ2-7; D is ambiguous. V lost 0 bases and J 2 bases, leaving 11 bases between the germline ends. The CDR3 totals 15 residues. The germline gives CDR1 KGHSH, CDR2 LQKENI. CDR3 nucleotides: TGTGCCAGCTCACCACCGTTGGCAGGCACCTACGAGCAGTACTTC. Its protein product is CASSPPLAGTYEQYF. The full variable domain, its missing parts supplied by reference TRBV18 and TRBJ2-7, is NAGVMQNPRHLVRRRGQEARLRCSPMKGHSHVYWYRQLPEEGLKFMVYLQKENIIDESGMPKERFSAEFPKEGPSILRIQQVVRGDSAAYFCASSPPLAGTYEQYFGPGTRLTVT.

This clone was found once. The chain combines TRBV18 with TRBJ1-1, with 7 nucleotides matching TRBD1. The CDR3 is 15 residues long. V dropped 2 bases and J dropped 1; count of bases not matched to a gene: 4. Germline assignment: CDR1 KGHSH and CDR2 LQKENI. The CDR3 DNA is TGTGCCAGCTCACCATCAAGGACAGGGAACACTGAAGCTTTCTTT. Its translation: CASSPSRTGNTEAFF.

CDR3 bases: TGTGCCAGCAGCTTAGGCGAGGGTAGGAGCACTGAAGCTTTCTTT. It specifies CASSLGEGRSTEAFF. V usage is TRBV11-3 and J usage is TRBJ1-1; D unresolved. Germline CDR1 reads SGHNT; CDR2 reads YENEEA. Trimming removed 1 base at V and 4 bases at J, with 13 bases between. The CDR3 runs to 15 residues.

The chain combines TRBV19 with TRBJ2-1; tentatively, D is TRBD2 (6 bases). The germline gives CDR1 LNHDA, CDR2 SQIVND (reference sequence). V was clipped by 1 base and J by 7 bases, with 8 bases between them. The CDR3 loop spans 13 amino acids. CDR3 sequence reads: CASSIAGVNEQFF. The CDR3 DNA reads TGTGCCAGTAGTATAGCGGGGGTTAATGAGCAGTTCTTC.

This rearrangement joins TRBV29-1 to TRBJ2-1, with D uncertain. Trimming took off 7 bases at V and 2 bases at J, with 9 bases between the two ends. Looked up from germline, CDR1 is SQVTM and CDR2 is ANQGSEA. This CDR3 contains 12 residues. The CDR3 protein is CSGMETYNEQFF. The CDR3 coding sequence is TGCAGCGGTATGGAGACCTACAATGAGCAGTTCTTC.